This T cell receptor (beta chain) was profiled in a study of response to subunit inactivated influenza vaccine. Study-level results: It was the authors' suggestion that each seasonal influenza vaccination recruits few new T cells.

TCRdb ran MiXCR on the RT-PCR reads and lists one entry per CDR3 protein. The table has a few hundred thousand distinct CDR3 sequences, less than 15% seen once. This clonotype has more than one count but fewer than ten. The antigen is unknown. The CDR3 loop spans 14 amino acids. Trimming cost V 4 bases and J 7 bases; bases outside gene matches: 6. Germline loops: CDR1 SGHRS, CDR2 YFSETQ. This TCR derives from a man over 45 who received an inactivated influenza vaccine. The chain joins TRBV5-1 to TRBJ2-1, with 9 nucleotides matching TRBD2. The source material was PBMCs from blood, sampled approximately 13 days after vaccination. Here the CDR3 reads CASSNSGSSNEQFF. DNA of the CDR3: TGCGCCAGCAGCAATAGCGGGAGCAGTAATGAGCAGTTCTTC.